This T cell receptor (beta chain) was profiled in a study of blood T cell repertoires in COVID-19. Trimming took 3 bases from V and 3 from J, leaving 8 bases between them. Germline V lookup: CDR1 MRHNA, CDR2 SNTAGT. The CDR3 covers 13 residues. Here immunoSEQ multiplex PCR was the method, and the copy in TCRdb shows in-frame clones only, minus some. The repertoire includes about 99,000 clones, about 87% of them detected once, and roughly 15% sits in the top ten. Sequencing was performed on peripheral blood. The receptor was derived from a man aged 45-65 years with acute or convalescent COVID-19. The chain links TRBV6-4 to TRBJ1-1, with a weak D call TRBD1 (6 bases). CDR3 coding DNA: TGTGCCAGCAGTGAGGGGGCGCACACTGAAGCTTTCTTT. Its translation is CASSEGAHTEAFF.